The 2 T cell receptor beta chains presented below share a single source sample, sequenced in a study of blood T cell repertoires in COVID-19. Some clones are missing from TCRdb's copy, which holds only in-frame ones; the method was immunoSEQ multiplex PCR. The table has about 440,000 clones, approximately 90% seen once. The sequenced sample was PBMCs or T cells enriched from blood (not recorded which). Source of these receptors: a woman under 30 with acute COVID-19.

DNA for the CDR3: TGTGCCAGCAGTTTCTCAAACATGTATGAGCAGTTCTTC. This codes for CASSFSNMYEQFF. The J gene is TRBJ2-1, the V gene TRBV12-3 or TRBV12-4; no reliable D call. There are 13 residues in the CDR3. V lost 3 bases and J 8 bases, leaving 11 bases between the germline ends.

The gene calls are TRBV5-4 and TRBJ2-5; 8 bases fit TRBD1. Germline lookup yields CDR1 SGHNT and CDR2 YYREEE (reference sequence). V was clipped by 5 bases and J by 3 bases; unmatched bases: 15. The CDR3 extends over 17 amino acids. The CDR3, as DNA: TGTGCCAGCAGAAAGCAACTCCGGGCAGGGGGCGAAGAGACCCAGTACTTC. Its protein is CASRKQLRAGGEETQYF.